This T cell receptor (beta chain) is drawn from a study of blood T cell repertoires in COVID-19. Turning to the study itself: The study drew acute and convalescent COVID-19 samples from the United States, Italy and Spain.

Sequenced by immunoSEQ multiplex PCR; TCRdb stores in-frame clones only, minus some. The table shows 200,000 to 300,000 clones, with around 90% occurring only once. The V gene's germline CDR1 is SGHRS and CDR2 YFSETQ. The CDR3 is made up of 16 amino acids. Trimming took 4 bases from V and 3 from J; bases not matched to a gene: 4. Those enrolled in Seattle joined during active infection and were followed longitudinally afterward. The sequence derives from a woman in her sixties with COVID-19, enrolled during active disease. The sequenced material came from peripheral blood. The V and J genes are TRBV5-1 and TRBJ2-2; 12 nucleotides agree with TRBD1. The CDR3 protein is CASSTGQGAHTGELFF. CDR3 DNA: TGCGCCAGCAGCACGGGACAGGGGGCGCACACCGGGGAGCTGTTTTTT.